Below, 24 T cell receptor beta chains from the same sample are listed, as sequenced in a study of Ad26.COV2.S vaccination and SARS-CoV-2 variants. The treatment was: over 15 received Ad26.COV2.S at low or high dose, single or two shots; about 5 received placebo; per-sample allocation not given. Specimens were obtained on day 63 following the first vaccine or placebo injection. Libraries were prepared by immunoSEQ multiplex PCR; TCRdb keeps only in-frame clonotypes and omits some of them. The table records some 340,000 clones, roughly 86% of them present only once. Specimen: peripheral blood, collected in a trial of Ad26.COV2.S vaccine versus placebo. Every receptor here comes from a person between 18 and 65 years old who received the Ad26.COV2.S COVID-19 vaccine or a placebo.

The chain recombines TRBV5-1 with TRBJ1-1, with D unclear. The V and J ends lost 1 base and 2 bases respectively, with 9 bases between them. CDR3 length equals 14 residues. The germline V gene encodes CDR1 SGHRS and CDR2 YFSETQ. The DNA of the CDR3 is TGCGCCAGCAGCTTGAGTCTGGATAACACTGAAGCTTTCTTT. Its translation: CASSLSLDNTEAFF.

V and J are TRBV11-2 and TRBJ2-3, with D perhaps matching TRBD2 (6 bases). V gave up 1 base and J gave up 3 bases, with 11 bases separating them. The CDR3 has 15 amino acids. In germline, CDR1 is SGHAT, CDR2 FQNNGV. The CDR3 spells CASSLGPGRTDTQYF. In DNA form, the CDR3 reads TGTGCCAGCAGCTTAGGTCCAGGGAGGACAGATACGCAGTATTTT. Using reference TRBV11-2 and TRBJ2-3 for the parts outside the CDR3, the full variable domain is EAGVAQSPRYKIIEKRQSVAFWCNPISGHATLYWYQQILGQGPKLLIQFQNNGVVDDSQLPKDRFSAERLKGVDSTLKIQPAKLEDSAVYLCASSLGPGRTDTQYFGPGTRLTVL.

This clone was seen just once. The chain links TRBV5-1 to TRBJ2-3; a weak D match, TRBD2 (6 bases). Germline V CDR1 and CDR2: SGHRS, YFSETQ. V lost 4 bases, J lost 0 bases, and 15 bases lay in between. This CDR3 region has 16 residues. The CDR3 DNA reads as TGCGCCAGCAGCGCGGGGCACGAAACTAGCACAGATACGCAGTATTTT. Its protein is CASSAGHETSTDTQYF.

V gene TRBV29-1 combines with J gene TRBJ2-5, with no clear D. The CDR3 has 12 residues. The V end was cut by 5 bases, the J end by 5 bases, with 12 bases between. Germline loops: CDR1 SQVTM, CDR2 ANQGSEA. The CDR3 spells CSVLPAGETQYF. CDR3 nucleotides: TGCAGCGTTCTTCCTGCTGGGGAGACCCAGTACTTC.

The V call is TRBV15, the J call TRBJ2-7, with 9 bases that match TRBD1. The CDR3 totals 15 residues. V shed 1 base, J shed 2 bases, and the junction held 3 bases outside the gene matches. The germline V gene has CDR1 LNHNV and CDR2 YYDKDF (reference sequence). CDR3: CATSRVRDRAYEQYF. CDR3 nucleotides: TGTGCCACCAGCAGAGTCCGGGACAGGGCCTACGAGCAGTACTTC.

J is TRBJ2-3 and V is TRBV5-4, with D hard to call. Trimming left V 2 bases short and J 4 bases short, with 8 bases between. CDR3 size: 13 residues. Germline lookup yields CDR1 SGHNT and CDR2 YYREEE (reference sequence). CDR3 sequence (DNA): TGTGCCAGCAGCTTCTTTCCCTCAGATACGCAGTATTTT. As protein: CASSFFPSDTQYF.

The J gene is TRBJ2-7, the V gene TRBV5-4; 9 bases agree with TRBD1. Germline V gene lookup returns CDR1 SGHNT and CDR2 YYREEE (reference sequence). The CDR3 loop spans 15 amino acids. J gave up 3 bases and V 5 bases, and 9 bases lay outside the gene matches. The CDR3 spells CASRPGQGLFYEQYF. The CDR3 DNA sequence: TGTGCCAGCAGACCGGGACAGGGACTATTCTACGAGCAGTACTTC.

This sequence joins TRBV9 and TRBJ1-6, with unresolved D. V lost 3 bases to trimming and J lost 4 bases, with 11 bases between them. CDR1 and CDR2 from the germline V gene are SGDLS and YYNGEE. The CDR3 runs 15 residues. This CDR3 reads CASSGREGYNSPLHF. CDR3 nucleotide sequence: TGTGCCAGCAGCGGGCGCGAGGGATATAATTCACCCCTCCACTTT.

The genes are TRBV4-3 and TRBJ2-1; possibly TRBD1 for D (8 bases). Trimming pared 2 bases from V and 6 bases from J, leaving 14 bases between. The CDR3 is made up of 15 amino acids. CDR1 LGHNA and CDR2 YSLEER come from the germline V gene. The CDR3 DNA is TGCGCCAGCAGCCAAACGGACAGGGAGGGCAATGAGCAGTTCTTC. Protein sequence: CASSQTDREGNEQFF.

V usage is TRBV18 and J usage is TRBJ1-2; 8 bases are shared with TRBD1. The CDR3 length is 16 residues. The germline gives CDR1 KGHSH, CDR2 LQKENI. The ends lost 8 bases at V and 4 bases at J; junction bases unmatched: 15. CDR3 sequence reads: CASLRQGHLGVYGYTF. The CDR3 DNA reads as TGTGCCAGCCTTAGACAGGGGCACTTAGGAGTCTATGGCTACACCTTC.

The rearrangement links TRBV6-2 or TRBV6-3 to TRBJ2-1; the D gene is possibly TRBD2 (5 bases). Germline V gives CDR1 MNHEY, CDR2 SVGEGT. This CDR3 is 16 amino acids long. V was trimmed by 2 bases and J by 4 bases, leaving 15 bases between them. Here the CDR3 reads CASSYKSFGVYNEQFF. The CDR3 DNA reads as TGTGCCAGCAGTTACAAATCCTTCGGGGTTTACAATGAGCAGTTCTTC.

This clone was seen a handful of times. CDR3 amino acids: CAISDPGRAGGEKLFF. DNA of the CDR3: TGTGCCATCAGTGACCCTGGGAGAGCGGGGGGCGAAAAACTGTTTTTT. This sequence joins TRBV10-3 and TRBJ1-4; tentative D call: TRBD1 (6 bases). The CDR3 runs 16 residues. CDR1 and CDR2 (germline): ENHRY, SYGVKD. V was cut by 3 bases and J by 8 bases, with 19 bases left in between.

The chain links TRBV7-2 to TRBJ2-3; D unclear. Germline CDR1 SGHTA, CDR2 FQGNSA. This CDR3 comprises 14 residues. Between the trimmed V and J ends, which lost 4 bases and 0 bases, there was a span of 8 bases. CDR3 amino acids: CASSWTTSTDTQYF. The CDR3, as DNA: TGTGCCAGCAGCTGGACCACTAGCACAGATACGCAGTATTTT.

The chain couples TRBV6-1 to TRBJ1-6; D gene uncertain. From germline, CDR1 is MNHNS and CDR2 SASEGT. The CDR3 length is 14 residues. V lost 0 bases to trimming and J lost 9 bases, with 9 bases between them. CDR3: CASSEAGSGSPLHF. The CDR3 DNA reads TGTGCCAGCAGTGAAGCAGGGTCGGGTTCACCCCTCCACTTT.

The chain carries TRBV5-1 and TRBJ1-1; 9 bases align to TRBD1. The CDR3 length is 17 residues. Trimming removed 5 bases from V and 5 bases from J; junction bases left unmatched: 16. Germline V gene sequence: CDR1 SGHRS, CDR2 YFSETQ. The CDR3 DNA sequence: TGCGCCAGCAGACCCAATCCCCAACAGGGGGCGCTTACTGAAGCTTTCTTT. Translating it yields CASRPNPQQGALTEAFF. Full variable domain (rest looked up from reference TRBV5-1 and TRBJ1-1): KAGVTQTPRYLIKTRGQQVTLSCSPISGHRSVSWYQQTPGQGLQFLFEYFSETQRNKGNFPGRFSGRQFSNSRSEMNVSTLELGDSALYLCASRPNPQQGALTEAFFGQGTRLTVV.

The gene calls are TRBV6-5 and TRBJ1-2; D perhaps matches TRBD1 (5 bases). Trimming left V 6 bases short and J 0 bases short, with 11 bases between. Per the germline V gene, CDR1 is MNHEY and CDR2 is SVGAGI. CDR3 size: 14 residues. The chain's CDR3 is CASSKGTTNYGYTF. As DNA, the CDR3 is TGTGCCAGCAGCAAGGGGACGACTAACTATGGCTACACCTTC.

The rearrangement links TRBV3-1 (or the pseudogene TRBV3-2) to TRBJ1-6; D remains unclear. This CDR3 comprises 16 residues. Trimming shortened V by 4 bases and J by 7 bases, and 17 bases separated the two germline ends. CDR1 and CDR2 from the germline V gene are LGHDT and YNNKEL (reference sequence). In DNA form, the CDR3 reads TGTGCCAGCAGCCGCGCGGACGGAATCCAAAATTCACCCCTCCACTTT. It translates to CASSRADGIQNSPLHF.

V and J are TRBV11-2 and TRBJ1-1, with unresolved D. Germline CDR1 and CDR2: SGHAT and FQNNGV. V was pared by 2 bases and J by 10 bases, with 11 bases between. CDR3 size: 12 residues. The CDR3 spells CASSLFATGAFF. The CDR3 DNA sequence: TGTGCCAGCAGCTTATTTGCGACGGGAGCTTTCTTT.

The chain recombines TRBV5-4 with TRBJ1-2; 9 positions match TRBD1. The V gene's germline CDR1 is SGHNT and CDR2 YYREEE (reference sequence). The CDR3 sequence is 15 residues long. Trimming took 2 bases from V and 7 from J; bases not matched to a gene: 9. CDR3 loop: CASSFRGQGQGGYTF. As DNA, the CDR3 is TGTGCCAGCAGCTTCCGGGGACAGGGCCAGGGTGGCTACACCTTC. Drawing the rest from reference TRBV5-4 and TRBJ1-2, the complete variable domain is ETGVTQSPTHLIKTRGQQVTLRCSSQSGHNTVSWYQQALGQGPQFIFQYYREEENGRGNFPPRFSGLQFPNYSSELNVNALELDDSALYLCASSFRGQGQGGYTFGSGTRLTVV.

The chain combines TRBV7-9 with TRBJ1-1, with D uncertain. The CDR3 extends over 13 amino acids. The ends were cut back, 2 bases at V and 4 bases at J, with 8 bases in the middle. CDR1 and CDR2 from the germline V gene are SEHNR and FQNEAQ (reference sequence). CDR3 sequence: CASSLREGTEAFF. The CDR3 DNA follows: TGTGCCAGCAGCTTACGGGAGGGCACTGAAGCTTTCTTT.

CDR3 nucleotide sequence: TGTGCCAGCAGCCGATCTGTGGGGGGCGCGAACACCGGGGAGCTGTTTTTT. This gives the protein CASSRSVGGANTGELFF. The chain combines TRBV6-6 with TRBJ2-2; possibly TRBD1 or TRBD2 for D (6 bases each). The CDR3 loop spans 17 amino acids. CDR1 is MNHNY and CDR2 is SVGAGI in the germline V gene (reference sequence). Trimming cost V 6 bases and J 0 bases, with 17 bases left between them.

The V gene is TRBV9, the J gene TRBJ1-5, with D possibly matching TRBD1 (6 bases). Looked up from germline, CDR1 is SGDLS and CDR2 is YYNGEE. Trimming removed 4 bases from V and 3 bases from J, with 14 bases in between. This CDR3 has 15 residues. The CDR3 bases are TGTGCCAGCAGCACTACAGGGTCTGACAATCAGCCCCAGCATTTT. Translating it yields CASSTTGSDNQPQHF.

The chain combines TRBV10-1 with TRBJ2-3; D is ambiguous. The germline CDR1 and CDR2 sequences are WNHNN and SYGVQD (reference sequence). V lost 0 bases and J lost 2, with 6 bases in between. The CDR3 spans 14 residues. CDR3 sequence: CASSESGFTDTQYF. The CDR3 nucleotides are TGCGCCAGCAGTGAGTCAGGATTCACAGATACGCAGTATTTT.

The V and J genes are TRBV19 and TRBJ2-1; D uncertain. CDR1 and CDR2 (germline): LNHDA, SQIVND (reference sequence). Trimming took off 7 bases at V and 8 bases at J, with 3 bases between the two ends. The CDR3 is 9 amino acids. CDR3 amino acids: CASKDEQFF. Written as DNA, the CDR3 is TGTGCCAGTAAGGATGAGCAGTTCTTC.